This T cell receptor beta chain was identified during a study of cytomegalovirus exposure and HLA in healthy donors. With regard to this clone: What it binds is not known. It is unclear where the CDR3 begins or ends on the DNA, so no DNA is shown, and the CDR3 is as TCRdb lists it.

Germline CDR1 and CDR2: MNHNS and SASEGT. The CDR3 spans 14 residues, counting both ends. Study-wide results and limits: The study put 150 or so TCR beta chains on its list as cytomegalovirus-associated. High sensitivity and specificity were reportedly achieved when the classifier diagnosed cytomegalovirus status. Reported findings show TCR beta sequences accurately forecast HLA-A and HLA-B alleles in most subjects. Presence/absence results assume similar sequencing depth per donor, which may not hold.

The PCR was carried out with 60 Vbeta primers and 13 Jbeta primers. The repertoire was sequenced with immunoSEQ multiplex PCR; TCRdb's copy has only in-frame clones and lacks some. The data hold 150,000 or so clones, with approximately 84% observed a single time. This chain uses TRBV6-1 with TRBJ1-2; the D segment call TRBD1 is taken from the table without a DNA check. Sequenced material: PBMCs. This sequence was found in a man aged 45-60 years in good health and CMV-seropositive. The CDR3 is CASSAPWGQGIHTF.